Following are 23 T cell receptor beta chains from one sample sequenced in a study of CD8+ T cells in alopecia areata. Described treatment: oral pan-JAK inhibitor, 5-10 mg twice daily. Extracted from the samples, RNA was reverse transcribed into cDNA to serve as the sequencing template. Clones were read by immunoSEQ multiplex PCR, and TCRdb kept only the in-frame ones, dropping some. The data contain 110,000 or so clones, roughly 60% of them seen just once; the ten biggest clones take up 30%. The sequencing here drew on CD8+ T cells sorted from blood, taken at week 4, from a patient treated with tofacitinib. The receptors were gathered from a human donor with alopecia areata.

J is TRBJ2-5 and V is TRBV6-5, with D hard to call. The germline V gene has CDR1 MNHEY and CDR2 SVGAGI. The CDR3 totals 15 residues. V dropped 2 bases and J dropped 1 base, with 11 bases sitting between them. The CDR3 spells CASSYSNLTQETQYF. In DNA form, the CDR3 reads TGTGCCAGCAGTTACAGTAACCTTACCCAAGAGACCCAGTACTTC.

The CDR3 loop is CSVDGSLGAENGYTF. The CDR3, as DNA: TGCAGCGTTGACGGTTCGTTAGGGGCAGAGAATGGCTACACCTTC. The V gene is TRBV29-1, the J gene TRBJ1-2; TRBD1 might be the D (5 bases). The CDR3 extends over 15 amino acids. The germline gives CDR1 SQVTM, CDR2 ANQGSEA. V lost 3 bases, J lost 6 bases, and 20 bases lay in between.

V usage is TRBV15 and J usage is TRBJ2-1, with D possibly matching TRBD1 (5 bases). Per germline, CDR1 LNHNV and CDR2 YYDKDF (reference sequence). With 3 bases removed from V and 4 bases from J, the gap between germline ends came to 7 bases. The CDR3 extends over 13 amino acids. In DNA form, the CDR3 reads TGTGCCACCAGCAGGACAGAGTACAATGAGCAGTTCTTC. This gives the protein CATSRTEYNEQFF.

The chain combines TRBV30 with TRBJ2-7, with a tentative D call TRBD2 (6 bases). The CDR3 has 16 amino acids. The V and J ends lost 3 bases and 2 bases respectively, with 20 bases between them. CDR1 is GTSNPN, CDR2 SVGIG, per germline (reference sequence). Here the CDR3 DNA reads TGTGCCTGGAGGGGCCTAGGAAGTGGCGGGGCCTACGAGCAGTACTTC. Translated: CAWRGLGSGGAYEQYF.

The chain employs TRBV2 and TRBJ1-3, with TRBD1 matching over 7 bases. The length of the CDR3 is 13 residues. CDR1 is SNHLY, CDR2 FYNNEI, per germline. Unmatched junction bases numbered 5, after V lost 8 bases and J lost 4 bases. CDR3 sequence: CASEGTVGNTIYF. For the CDR3, the DNA is TGTGCCAGCGAGGGGACAGTGGGAAACACCATATATTTT. Using reference TRBV2 and TRBJ1-3 for the parts outside the CDR3, the full variable domain is EPEVTQTPSHQVTQMGQEVILRCVPISNHLYFYWYRQILGQKVEFLVSFYNNEISEKSEIFDDQFSVERPDGSNFTLKIRSTKLEDSAMYFCASEGTVGNTIYFGEGSWLTVV.

CDR3 in DNA: TGTGCCAGCAGCCCAACAGGGGGCGCGGGCGATACGCAGTATTTT. This gives the protein CASSPTGGAGDTQYF. This sequence joins TRBV7-3 and TRBJ2-3, with TRBD1 matching 9 bases. In germline, CDR1 is SGHTA, CDR2 FQGTGA. The CDR3 contains 15 residues. V lost 5 bases to trimming and J lost 6 bases; unmatched junction nucleotides: 9.

The rearrangement uses TRBV2 and TRBJ2-1, with TRBD2 matching over 8 bases. Germline CDR1 is SNHLY and CDR2 is FYNNEI. Losses at the gene ends were 5 bases for V and 2 bases for J; bases not matched to a gene: 8. The CDR3 spans 16 residues. The CDR3 DNA is TGTGCCAGCAGTAAGAAGCGGGGGATACCCTACAATGAGCAGTTCTTC. Protein product: CASSKKRGIPYNEQFF.

This clone was counted only a few times. CDR3 residues: CSVEDRGHEQYF. The CDR3 nucleotides are TGCAGCGTTGAAGATCGAGGCCACGAGCAGTACTTC. The rearrangement links TRBV29-1 to TRBJ2-7; no clear D gene. Germline-derived CDR1 and CDR2 are SQVTM and ANQGSEA. The CDR3 runs to 12 residues. Trimming took off 0 bases at V and 5 bases at J, with 8 bases between the two ends.

The chain has TRBV29-1 and TRBJ1-2, with no clear D. The CDR3 loop spans 12 amino acids. The ends were cut back, 1 base at V and 7 bases at J, with 10 bases in the middle. Germline values: CDR1 SQVTM, CDR2 ANQGSEA. The chain's CDR3 is CSVEGIEVGYTF. In DNA, the CDR3 is TGCAGCGTTGAAGGAATAGAGGTTGGCTACACCTTC.

This clone was found a few times. J is TRBJ1-2 and V is TRBV6-5, with D perhaps matching TRBD1 (6 bases). CDR3 length equals 15 residues. Trimming stripped 6 bases from V and 6 bases from J, with 20 bases between. Germline V gene lookup returns CDR1 MNHEY and CDR2 SVGAGI. CDR3: CASSYHLTGTNGYTF. CDR3 in DNA: TGTGCCAGCAGCTATCACCTCACAGGGACTAATGGCTACACCTTC.

This clone was recorded a few times. This chain connects TRBV15 to TRBJ1-2, with D tentatively TRBD1 (5 bases). There are 14 residues in the CDR3. V was shortened by 0 bases and J by 8 bases, with 13 bases between the two germline ends. Germline CDR1 is LNHNV and CDR2 is YYDKDF (reference sequence). This chain's CDR3 is CATSRDGTVLGYTF. The CDR3 DNA sequence: TGTGCCACCAGCAGAGACGGGACCGTTTTGGGCTACACCTTC. Complete variable domain (other parts from reference TRBV15 and TRBJ1-2): DAMVIQNPRYQVTQFGKPVTLSCSQTLNHNVMYWYQQKSSQAPKLLFHYYDKDFNNEADTPDNFQSRRPNTSFCFLDIRSPGLGDTAMYLCATSRDGTVLGYTFGSGTRLTVV.

V usage is TRBV9 and J usage is TRBJ1-6; D remains unclear. Deletions cut 3 bases from V and 0 bases from J, with 10 bases between. Germline V lookup: CDR1 SGDLS, CDR2 YYNGEE. The CDR3 runs to 16 residues. CDR3 loop: CASSAVGISYNSPLHF. The CDR3 DNA is TGTGCCAGCAGCGCCGTGGGGATCTCCTATAATTCACCCCTCCACTTT.

The chain carries TRBV27 and TRBJ2-7, with D unclear. Trimming removed 1 base from V and 2 bases from J, with 9 bases in between. The CDR3 is made up of 14 amino acids. Germline values: CDR1 MNHEY, CDR2 SMNVEV (reference sequence). The CDR3 DNA reads as TGTGCCAGCAGTTTATATCCATCAACCTACGAGCAGTACTTC. Encoded protein: CASSLYPSTYEQYF.

This clone was detected only once. This chain uses TRBV7-2 with TRBJ2-5; no firm D call. The CDR3 loop spans 15 amino acids. V gave up 2 bases and J gave up 4 bases, with 14 bases separating them. Germline V CDR1 and CDR2: SGHTA, FQGNSA. CDR3: CASSLPPRPAETQYF. The CDR3 coding sequence is TGTGCCAGCAGCTTACCGCCCCGCCCCGCAGAGACCCAGTACTTC. Supplemented by reference TRBV7-2 and TRBJ2-5, the full variable domain reads GAGVSQSPSNKVTEKGKDVELRCDPISGHTALYWYRQSLGQGLEFLIYFQGNSAPDKSGLPSDRFSAERTGGSVSTLTIQRTQQEDSAVYLCASSLPPRPAETQYFGPGTRLLVL.

The rearrangement links TRBV5-6 to TRBJ1-2; D uncertain. The CDR3 length is 14 residues. Trimming removed 1 base at V and 4 bases at J, with 11 bases between. The V gene's germline CDR1 is SGHDT and CDR2 YYEEEE. CDR3 protein: CASSLTSAIYGYTF. In DNA form, the CDR3 reads TGTGCCAGCAGCTTGACCTCCGCGATCTATGGCTACACCTTC.

The gene calls are TRBV30 and TRBJ2-1; TRBD2 agrees at 7 bases. The ends lost 0 bases at V and 7 bases at J; junction bases unmatched: 9. The CDR3 contains 15 residues. Germline CDR1 is GTSNPN and CDR2 is SVGIG (reference sequence). CDR3 protein: CAWSVLSGGWNEQFF. As DNA, the CDR3 is TGTGCCTGGAGTGTACTTTCCGGGGGGTGGAATGAGCAGTTCTTC.

This clone has just a few counts. The same CDR3 also results from other DNA sequences found in this sample. The chain employs TRBV30 and TRBJ1-1; D remains ambiguous. The germline gives CDR1 GTSNPN, CDR2 SVGIG (reference sequence). The CDR3 has 13 residues. Trimming removed 0 bases from V and 1 base from J, with 6 bases in between. The CDR3 nucleotides are TGTGCCTGGAGTGTGGGCGGGAACACTGAAGCTTTCTTT. This sequence encodes CAWSVGGNTEAFF. Full variable domain (remainder filled in from reference TRBV30 and TRBJ1-1): SQTIHQWPATLVQPVGSPLSLECTVEGTSNPNLYWYRQAAGRGLQLLFYSVGIGQISSEVPQNLSASRPQDRQFILSSKKLLLSDSGFYLCAWSVGGNTEAFFGQGTRLTVV.

J is TRBJ2-3 and V is TRBV9; either TRBD1 or TRBD2 may fit D (5 bases each). V was shortened by 4 bases and J by 0 bases, with 15 bases between the two germline ends. Germline V gives CDR1 SGDLS, CDR2 YYNGEE. The CDR3 runs 16 residues. The CDR3 here is CASSPRDGSSTDTQYF. The DNA for the CDR3 is TGTGCCAGCAGCCCCCGGGACGGTTCTAGCACAGATACGCAGTATTTT.

This clone was observed a handful of times. The chain has TRBV6-6 and TRBJ2-7; D may match TRBD1 or TRBD2 (5 bases each). The germline V and J ends were trimmed by 2 bases and 3 bases, with 17 bases remaining between them. This CDR3 comprises 16 residues. Germline V gene sequence: CDR1 MNHNY, CDR2 SVGAGI (reference sequence). The CDR3 coding sequence is TGTGCCAGCAGTTACGAGATGAGGGGACGCATCTACGAGCAGTACTTC. This encodes CASSYEMRGRIYEQYF.

CDR3 nucleotides: TGCAGCGTTACTCCCGGGACAGGGGGTTTCGGGGACTATGGCTACACCTTC. This codes for CSVTPGTGGFGDYGYTF. The rearrangement uses TRBV29-1 and TRBJ1-2, with 11 bases fitting TRBD1. Germline lookup yields CDR1 SQVTM and CDR2 ANQGSEA. This CDR3 has 17 amino acids. V trimming: 5 bases; J trimming: 3 bases; junction bases outside the gene matches: 14. The whole variable domain, remainder taken from reference TRBV29-1 and TRBJ1-2, is SAVISQKPSRDICQRGTSLTIQCQVDSQVTMMFWYRQQPGQSLTLIATANQGSEATYESGFVIDKFPISRPNLTFSTLTVSNMSPEDSSIYLCSVTPGTGGFGDYGYTFGSGTRLTVV.

The chain employs TRBV5-4 and TRBJ1-1; tentative D call: TRBD1 (6 bases). V dropped 4 bases and J dropped 7 bases, with 11 bases sitting between them. This CDR3 has 12 amino acids. Germline V gene data show CDR1 as SGHNT and CDR2 as YYREEE (reference sequence). The DNA for the CDR3 is TGTGCCAGCAGCGCCGCAGGGGTTGAAGCTTTCTTT. Protein: CASSAAGVEAFF.

This clone was found a few times. The rearrangement uses TRBV5-1 and TRBJ2-1; a weak D match, TRBD1 (5 bases). The germline CDR1 and CDR2 sequences are SGHRS and YFSETQ. The CDR3 covers 17 residues. Deletions cut 0 bases from V and 0 bases from J, with 13 bases between. The CDR3 protein is CASSLVRRQSSYNEQFF. CDR3 nucleotide sequence: TGCGCCAGCAGCTTGGTAAGGAGACAGAGCTCCTACAATGAGCAGTTCTTC.

The chain couples TRBV5-6 to TRBJ1-1, with D tentatively TRBD1 (5 bases). The germline V and J ends were trimmed by 4 bases and 7 bases, with 14 bases remaining between them. Germline CDR1 and CDR2: SGHDT and YYEEEE. The CDR3 has 13 amino acids. CDR3 protein: CASSRVGGVEAFF. The CDR3 coding sequence is TGTGCCAGCAGCCGCGTGGGAGGGGTTGAAGCTTTCTTT.